This T cell receptor (beta chain) was profiled in a study of tumor-infiltrating lymphocytes in primary liver carcinoma. RNA was extracted from whole blood without cell sorting, alongside germline DNA. This CDR3 contains 13 residues. Germline loops: CDR1 ENHRY, CDR2 SYGVKD. Between the trimmed V and J ends, which lost 7 bases and 9 bases, there was a span of 16 bases. The authors made TCR beta cDNA from 400 to 600 ng total RNA with a constant-region primer. It was through three nested multiplex PCR rounds of slightly modified ARM-PCR that TCR beta libraries arose. The first two PCR rounds used TRBV1-TRBV30 primers with a Cbeta primer, roughly 10 cycles each. Via MiXCR, TCRdb re-called the multiplex PCR reads, giving one row per CDR3 protein. The table has about 180,000 distinct CDR3 sequences, 50% to 75% seen once; the top ten hold 72%. The sample holds many counts of this clonotype.

The TCR was taken from a man aged 40-49 years with primary liver carcinoma and hepatitis B virus infection. The sequencing input was peripheral blood. The chain couples TRBV10-3 to TRBJ2-1, with D possibly being TRBD2 (5 bases). CDR3 nucleotides: TGTGCCATCACGGCCGGGGAAGTCGGTGAGCAGTTCTTC. Amino acid sequence: CAITAGEVGEQFF.